Listed below are T cell receptor beta chains from one sample, sequenced in a study of CD8+CD57+ T cells in acquired aplastic anemia. TCRdb analysed the reads with MiXCR anew, one entry per CDR3 protein. The table shows 200,000 to 300,000 distinct CDR3 sequences, with around 46% occurring only once. The specimen sequenced was sorted CD4+, CD8+, or CD8+CD57+ T cells (not recorded which) from PBMCs. These receptors originate from a human donor with aplastic anemia. Both conserved end residues are part of each CDR3. A D gene is named only where the DNA matches it firmly. Some rows have no size entry. The others give once, few or many, or a class for an expanded clone.

clone size: NA; V gene: TRBV29-1; J gene: TRBJ2-7; D gene: NA; CDR3 protein: CSVERSYEQYF; CDR3 DNA: TGCAGCGTTGAGAGGTCCTACGAGCAGTACTTC
clone size: NA; V gene: TRBV6-1; J gene: TRBJ2-7; D gene: NA; CDR3 protein: CASSEVVGGYRAYEQYF; CDR3 DNA: TGTGCCAGCAGTGAAGTAGTGGGCGGTTACAGGGCCTACGAGCAGTACTTC
clone size: NA; V gene: TRBV7-6; J gene: TRBJ2-7; D gene: TRBD2; CDR3 protein: CASSLLGTSGIRVYEQYF; CDR3 DNA: TGTGCCAGCAGTTTATTGGGGACTAGCGGGATTCGGGTTTACGAGCAGTACTTC
clone size: NA; V gene: TRBV30; J gene: TRBJ2-1; D gene: NA; CDR3 protein: CAWRRDLGEQFF; CDR3 DNA: TGTGCCTGGAGGAGGGACCTCGGTGAGCAGTTCTTC
clone size: many; V gene: TRBV27; J gene: TRBJ2-1; D gene: NA; CDR3 protein: CASSFVGADYNEQFF; CDR3 DNA: TGTGCCAGCAGTTTTGTGGGGGCCGACTACAATGAGCAGTTCTTC
clone size: many; V gene: TRBV5-6; J gene: TRBJ2-1; D gene: TRBD2; CDR3 protein: CASKRTSGNEQFF; CDR3 DNA: TGTGCCAGCAAAAGGACTAGCGGCAATGAGCAGTTCTTC
clone size: NA; V gene: TRBV25-1; J gene: TRBJ1-2; D gene: NA; CDR3 protein: CASSAPFAYGYTF; CDR3 DNA: TGTGCCAGCAGTGCCCCGTTCGCTTATGGCTACACCTTC
clone size: NA; V gene: TRBV29-1; J gene: TRBJ2-1; D gene: TRBD1; CDR3 protein: CSVEGTANEQFF; CDR3 DNA: TGCAGCGTTGAGGGGACAGCCAATGAGCAGTTCTTC
clone size: NA; V gene: TRBV2; J gene: TRBJ1-1; D gene: NA; CDR3 protein: CASKRFMNTEAFF; CDR3 DNA: TGTGCCAGCAAGAGGTTTATGAACACTGAAGCTTTCTTT
clone size: once; V gene: TRBV7-3; J gene: TRBJ2-2; D gene: NA; CDR3 protein: CASSPAVGPHYPNTGELFF; CDR3 DNA: TGTGCCAGCAGCCCTGCTGTTGGACCTCATTACCCTAACACCGGGGAGCTGTTTTTT
clone size: NA; V gene: TRBV19; J gene: TRBJ2-7; D gene: NA; CDR3 protein: CASSSLLSYEQYF; CDR3 DNA: TGTGCCAGTAGTAGTCTTCTCTCCTACGAGCAGTACTTC
clone size: NA; V gene: TRBV2; J gene: TRBJ1-2; D gene: TRBD1; CDR3 protein: CASNRGGNNYGYTF; CDR3 DNA: TGTGCCAGCAATCGAGGGGGCAATAACTATGGCTACACCTTC